A selection of T cell receptor beta chains follows, all from one sample in a study of identical twins. TCRdb reanalysed the 5' RACE reads using MiXCR and keeps one entry per CDR3 protein. The sample yields fewer than 650,000 distinct CDR3 sequences, just over 7% seen once. The sample also formed part of further work on yellow fever vaccine responses in identical twins.

Sample: PBMCs. The receptors derive from a woman aged 18 to 35 in good health. Both conserved end residues are part of each CDR3. The order of the fields is J gene, V gene, D gene, clone size, CDR3 protein, CDR3 DNA. A D gene is named only where the DNA matches it firmly. Not every row has a clone size; where given, it reads once, few, many or a size class.

j_call: TRBJ1-1
v_call: TRBV7-9
d_call: TRBD1
clone_size: few
cdr3_aa: CASSLGQGKSEAFF
cdr3_nt: TGTGCCAGCAGCTTGGGACAGGGGAAATCTGAAGCTTTCTTT

j_call: TRBJ2-2
v_call: TRBV7-9
d_call: NA
clone_size: NA
cdr3_aa: CASSFTLGTGEGGELFF
cdr3_nt: TGTGCCAGCAGCTTCACTCTCGGGACGGGAGAAGGCGGGGAGCTGTTTTTT

j_call: TRBJ2-6
v_call: TRBV6-1
d_call: TRBD1
clone_size: few
cdr3_aa: CASHSRDRPLSGANVLTF
cdr3_nt: TGTGCCAGCCACTCGCGGGACAGGCCGCTCTCTGGGGCCAACGTCCTGACTTTC

j_call: TRBJ1-5
v_call: TRBV20-1
d_call: TRBD1
clone_size: few
cdr3_aa: CSARDGAMGTGGYQPQHF
cdr3_nt: TGCAGTGCTAGAGATGGAGCTATGGGGACAGGGGGCTACCAGCCCCAGCATTTT

j_call: TRBJ2-7
v_call: TRBV15
d_call: TRBD1
clone_size: few
cdr3_aa: CATARQGTYEQYF
cdr3_nt: TGTGCCACCGCAAGACAGGGGACCTACGAGCAGTACTTC

j_call: TRBJ2-2
v_call: TRBV5-1
d_call: TRBD2
clone_size: few
cdr3_aa: CASGSGLAGAHTGELFF
cdr3_nt: TGCGCCAGCGGGAGCGGACTAGCGGGAGCCCACACCGGGGAGCTGTTTTTT

j_call: TRBJ1-6
v_call: TRBV4-2
d_call: NA
clone_size: NA
cdr3_aa: CASSQDLAGDNSPLHF
cdr3_nt: TGTGCCAGCAGCCAAGATTTGGCAGGGGATAATTCACCCCTCCACTTT

j_call: TRBJ1-2
v_call: TRBV29-1
d_call: NA
clone_size: NA
cdr3_aa: CSVETVYGYTF
cdr3_nt: TGCAGCGTTGAGACAGTCTATGGCTACACCTTC

j_call: TRBJ1-2
v_call: TRBV3-1
d_call: NA
clone_size: many
cdr3_aa: CASSQAANYGYTF
cdr3_nt: TGTGCCAGCAGCCAAGCAGCTAACTATGGCTACACCTTC

j_call: TRBJ2-5
v_call: TRBV3-1
d_call: TRBD1
clone_size: few
cdr3_aa: CASSQDRGRGTETQYF
cdr3_nt: TGTGCCAGCAGCCAAGACAGGGGGAGAGGGACGGAGACCCAGTACTTC

j_call: TRBJ2-7
v_call: TRBV2
d_call: TRBD1
clone_size: many
cdr3_aa: CASSGQGYEQYF
cdr3_nt: TGTGCCAGCAGTGGACAGGGCTACGAGCAGTACTTC

j_call: TRBJ1-2
v_call: TRBV12-3/TRBV12-4
d_call: NA
clone_size: once
cdr3_aa: CASSLGGGRDWYTF
cdr3_nt: TGTGCCAGCAGTTTAGGGGGGGGGCGAGACTGGTACACCTTC

j_call: TRBJ2-3
v_call: TRBV20-1
d_call: NA
clone_size: few
cdr3_aa: CSAGTQQDTQYF
cdr3_nt: TGCAGTGCAGGGACACAACAGGATACGCAGTATTTT

j_call: TRBJ1-3
v_call: TRBV6-1
d_call: NA
clone_size: few
cdr3_aa: CASTDGGAGNTIYF
cdr3_nt: TGTGCCAGCACCGACGGGGGGGCCGGAAACACCATATATTTT

j_call: TRBJ2-3
v_call: TRBV20-1
d_call: NA
clone_size: many
cdr3_aa: CSARDDRVAGTDTQYF
cdr3_nt: TGCAGTGCTAGAGATGATAGGGTTGCAGGCACAGATACGCAGTATTTT